The rows below give T cell receptor beta chains drawn from one sample of a study of T cell repertoires in cytomegalovirus infection. No antigen is known for these receptors. TCRdb reprocessed the reads with MiXCR, giving one entry per CDR3 protein. Of roughly 570,000 distinct CDR3 sequences in the sample, roughly 42% were seen once. This sample comprised cultured PBMCs, obtained from culture after CMV antigen stimulation. These receptor sequences come from a human donor in good health (CMV status not recorded). Some clones in this sample may be carry-over from other donors' samples. CDR3s include the opening cysteine and the closing phenylalanine or tryptophan. The order of the fields is V gene, D gene, J gene, CDR3 protein. D genes are given only for firm matches.

TRBV12-3/TRBV12-4	.	TRBJ1-1	CASSSIVDGAFF
TRBV6-6	.	TRBJ2-5	CASRRTVQETQYF
TRBV18	.	TRBJ1-4	CASSPEATNEKLFF
TRBV12-3/TRBV12-4	.	TRBJ2-7	CASSHSDSYEQYF
TRBV19	.	TRBJ1-6	CASTPGRGFHNSPLHF
TRBV7-2	.	TRBJ2-5	CASSLTGGRETQYF
TRBV7-2	TRBD2	TRBJ2-5	CASSSRLAGGGGQETQYF
TRBV19	.	TRBJ1-1	CASSISGSRTEAFF
TRBV14	.	TRBJ1-1	CASSQDPDSDSEAFF
TRBV7-9	.	TRBJ2-7	CASSSDYYEQYF
TRBV20-1	TRBD1	TRBJ1-4	CSAQAGTGFEKLFF
TRBV7-9	TRBD2	TRBJ2-1	CASSFRLAGGYEQFF
TRBV11-2	.	TRBJ2-1	CASSPPGGLAANEQFF
TRBV7-2	.	TRBJ2-3	CASGDRGAIDTQYF
TRBV28	.	TRBJ1-3	CASSARHSGNTIYF
TRBV7-8	TRBD1	TRBJ1-4	CASSTDRDRMEKLFF
TRBV5-4	TRBD1	TRBJ2-7	CASSFGGTGISYEQYF
TRBV7-8	.	TRBJ2-2	CASSLGLITGELFF
TRBV18	TRBD2	TRBJ2-1	CASSDASGSTDEQFF
TRBV7-8	.	TRBJ2-5	CASSLLTSSETQYF
TRBV5-1	.	TRBJ2-3	CASSPEVPTDTQYF
TRBV12-3/TRBV12-4	.	TRBJ1-4	CASKEGLATNEKLFF
TRBV6-8	.	TRBJ1-5	CATRGGIGQPQHF
TRBV7-9	.	TRBJ2-5	CASGGYETQYF
TRBV6-8	.	TRBJ1-2	CASRSRENYGYTF
TRBV6-1	.	TRBJ1-1	CASSYGYANTEAFF
TRBV2	TRBD1	TRBJ1-2	CASSEDRSYGYTF
TRBV5-4	.	TRBJ1-1	CASSSSDAGNTEAFF